Included here is one TCR beta chain sequence, with context. Antigen unknown. Amplification used 60 Vbeta primers and 13 Jbeta primers. Sequencing was performed with immunoSEQ multiplex PCR; in TCRdb, only in-frame clones are kept and a portion is missing. The sample consists of fewer than 30,000 clones, about 66% of them appearing once. The data originate from a study of cytomegalovirus exposure and HLA in healthy donors. In the study overall: As released early, the data held roughly 85 million unique TCRs from HLA-typed donors.

This CDR3 has 14 residues. V lost 1 base to trimming and J lost 8 bases, with 12 bases between them. Looked up from germline, CDR1 is MNHNS and CDR2 is SASEGT. Study-level results: Later analysis identified 17,000 or so TCR beta sequences associated with HLA alleles, using a false discovery rate threshold of 0.05. Immune exposure information available was restricted to CMV serostatus. Among donors in an Asian-associated ancestry cluster, a later analysis reportedly found fewer N-insertions than the approximately 700-donor mean.

The sample was PBMCs. V and J are TRBV6-1 and TRBJ2-4; maybe TRBD2 (6 bases). The sequence was obtained from a male donor in good health and CMV-seropositive. In DNA, the CDR3 is TGTGCCAGCAGTGAAGGGGGAGGCGTCTACATTCAGTACTTC. This sequence encodes CASSEGGGVYIQYF.